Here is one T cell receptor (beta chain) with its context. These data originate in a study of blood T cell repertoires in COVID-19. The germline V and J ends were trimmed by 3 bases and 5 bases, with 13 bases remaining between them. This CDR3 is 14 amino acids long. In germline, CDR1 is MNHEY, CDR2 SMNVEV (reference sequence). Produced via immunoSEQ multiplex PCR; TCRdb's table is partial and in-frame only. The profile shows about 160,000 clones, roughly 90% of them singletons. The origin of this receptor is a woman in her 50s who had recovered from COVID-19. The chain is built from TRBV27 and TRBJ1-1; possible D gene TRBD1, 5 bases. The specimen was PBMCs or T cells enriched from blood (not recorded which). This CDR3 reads CASSFSGLETEAFF. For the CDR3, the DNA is TGTGCCAGCAGTTTTTCAGGGTTGGAGACTGAAGCTTTCTTT.